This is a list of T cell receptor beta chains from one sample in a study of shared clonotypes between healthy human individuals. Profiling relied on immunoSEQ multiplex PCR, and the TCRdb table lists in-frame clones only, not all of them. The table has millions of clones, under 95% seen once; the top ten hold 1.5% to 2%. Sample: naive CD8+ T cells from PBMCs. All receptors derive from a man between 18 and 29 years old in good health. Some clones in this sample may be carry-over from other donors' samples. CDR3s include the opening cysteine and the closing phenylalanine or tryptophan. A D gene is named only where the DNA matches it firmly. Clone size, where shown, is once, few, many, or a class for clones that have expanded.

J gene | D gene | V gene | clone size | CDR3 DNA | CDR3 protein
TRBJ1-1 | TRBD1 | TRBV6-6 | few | TGTGCCAGCAGCCCCGGGACAGTGAACACTGAAGCTTTCTTT | CASSPGTVNTEAFF
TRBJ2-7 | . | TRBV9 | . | TGTGCCAGCAGCCGAGGGAGAACTAGCGAGCAGTACTTC | CASSRGRTSEQYF
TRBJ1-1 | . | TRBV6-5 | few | TGTGCCAGCAGTCGACAGAACACTGAAGCTTTCTTT | CASSRQNTEAFF
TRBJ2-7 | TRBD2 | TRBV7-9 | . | TGTGCCAGCAGCGACCTAGCGGGGCCTGCCTACGAGCAGTACTTC | CASSDLAGPAYEQYF
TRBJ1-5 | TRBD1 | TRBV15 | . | TGTGCCACCAGCAATGGACAGGGGGATATACAGCCCCAGCATTTT | CATSNGQGDIQPQHF
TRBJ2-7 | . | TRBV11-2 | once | TGTGCCAGCAGCCTAAGCCCTAGGGACTACGAGCAGTACTTC | CASSLSPRDYEQYF
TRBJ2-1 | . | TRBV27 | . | TGTGCCAGCAGTTCGCCCCGGTTTAACAGCTACAATGAGCAGTTCTTC | CASSSPRFNSYNEQFF
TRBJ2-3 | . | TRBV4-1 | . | TGCGCCAGCAGTGACGGTTCCACAGATACGCAGTATTTT | CASSDGSTDTQYF
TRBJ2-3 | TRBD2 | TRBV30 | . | TGTGCCTGGAGTGCCGGACTAGCCGGAGGGGGGGATACGCAGTATTTT | CAWSAGLAGGGDTQYF
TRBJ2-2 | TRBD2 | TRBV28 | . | TGTGCCAGCAGTTTATCTCCCGCAGCGGGAGGGCGAACCGGGGAGCTGTTTTTT | CASSLSPAAGGRTGELFF
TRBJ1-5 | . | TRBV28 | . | TGTGCCAGCAGTTTATTGCTCGGGTATCAGCCCCAGCATTTT | CASSLLLGYQPQHF
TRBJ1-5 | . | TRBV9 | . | TGTGCCAGCAGCGTAGATACAGGTAGGAATCAGCCCCAGCATTTT | CASSVDTGRNQPQHF
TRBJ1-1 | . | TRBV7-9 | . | TGTGCCAGCAGCTATGATTTCGTGAACACTGAAGCTTTCTTT | CASSYDFVNTEAFF
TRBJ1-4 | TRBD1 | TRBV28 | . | TGTGCCAGCAGTTACTTCCCTCCTCGGACAGGGGATGAAAAACTGTTTTTT | CASSYFPPRTGDEKLFF
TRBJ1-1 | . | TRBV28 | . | TGTGCCACCAGGCCACGTGGGTTGAACACTGAAGCTTTCTTT | CATRPRGLNTEAFF
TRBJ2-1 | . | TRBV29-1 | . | TGCAGCGTCCTTGGGGACTCCTTAGACAATGAGCAGTTCTTC | CSVLGDSLDNEQFF
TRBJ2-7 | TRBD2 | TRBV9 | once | TGTGCCAGCAGCGTTAGCGGGAGATCCTACGAGCAGTACTTC | CASSVSGRSYEQYF
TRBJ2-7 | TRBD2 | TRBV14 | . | TGTGCCAGCAGCGAGAAGGGGAGACCGGGACTACTGAGACACGAGCAGTACTTC | CASSEKGRPGLLRHEQYF
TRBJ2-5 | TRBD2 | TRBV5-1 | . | TGCGCCAGCAGCTTCGCCCAGACTAGCGGGGAGACCCAGTACTTC | CASSFAQTSGETQYF
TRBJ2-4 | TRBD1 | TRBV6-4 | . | TGTGCCAGCAGTGAACGCGAGGGGGCGGCCAAAAACATTCAGTACTTC | CASSEREGAAKNIQYF
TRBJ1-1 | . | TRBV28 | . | TGTGCCAGCAGCCGTCACAGGGTTGAAGCTTTCTTT | CASSRHRVEAFF
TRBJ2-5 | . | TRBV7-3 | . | TGTGCCAGCAGCTTAACGCCAGGAGAGACCCAGTACTTC | CASSLTPGETQYF
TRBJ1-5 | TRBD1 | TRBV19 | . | TGTGCCAGTAGTTTGAACAGGGGCTATAGCAATCAGCCCCAGCATTTT | CASSLNRGYSNQPQHF
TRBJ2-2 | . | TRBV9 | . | TGTGCCAGCACCGTCGGAGCATCCCCCGGGGAGCTGTTTTTT | CASTVGASPGELFF
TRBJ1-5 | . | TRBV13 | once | TGTGCCAGCAGCTTAAGGGGAGGCCCAAATCAGCCCCAGCATTTT | CASSLRGGPNQPQHF
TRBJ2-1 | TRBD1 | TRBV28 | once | TGTGCCAGCAGTTTAGGGCCGGGACAGGGGGCAAGGTCCTACAATGAGCAGTTCTTC | CASSLGPGQGARSYNEQFF
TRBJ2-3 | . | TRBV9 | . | TGTGCCAGCAGCGTAGGGCGCGGAGGGGGCCTTACAGATACGCAGTATTTT | CASSVGRGGGLTDTQYF
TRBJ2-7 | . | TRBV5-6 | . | TGTGCCAGCAGCTTTTCAGGGTCCGAGCAGTACTTC | CASSFSGSEQYF
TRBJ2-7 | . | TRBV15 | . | TGTGCCACCAGCAGAGTTGTAGTCCTGAGCTCCTACGAGCAGTACTTC | CATSRVVVLSSYEQYF
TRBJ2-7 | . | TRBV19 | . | TGTGCCAGTAGTCCCAGGGACTCGGGGGAGCAGTACTTC | CASSPRDSGEQYF
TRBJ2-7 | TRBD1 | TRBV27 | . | TGTGCCAGCAGCACAGGGGGCCGCGGCGAGCAGTACTTC | CASSTGGRGEQYF
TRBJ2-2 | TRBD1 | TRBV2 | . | TGTGCCAGCCAAGCCGGGACAGGGGGCTCCGGGGAGCTGTTTTTT | CASQAGTGGSGELFF
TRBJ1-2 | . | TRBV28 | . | TGTGCCAGCAGGGCCGAGACAGCATTCTATGGCTACACCTTC | CASRAETAFYGYTF
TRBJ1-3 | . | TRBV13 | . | TGTGCCAGCAGCCACGTGGGGGGCTCTGGAAACACCATATATTTT | CASSHVGGSGNTIYF
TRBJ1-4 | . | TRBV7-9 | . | TGTGCCAGCAGCTTAGGAGATGAAAAACTGTTTTTT | CASSLGDEKLFF
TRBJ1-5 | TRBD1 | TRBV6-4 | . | TGTGCCAGCATCACGACAAGGGACAGGTGTAATCAGCCCCAGCATTTT | CASITTRDRCNQPQHF
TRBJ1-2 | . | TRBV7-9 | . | TGTGCCAGCAGCTTCGTGGGGCAGGGTGACTATGGCTACACCTTC | CASSFVGQGDYGYTF
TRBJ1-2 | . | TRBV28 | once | TGTGCCAGCAGTTCAGCATGGGACGTCCTTAACTATGGCTACACCTTC | CASSSAWDVLNYGYTF
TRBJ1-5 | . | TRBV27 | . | TGTGCCACCTCGCGGGGTTTGGATCAGCCCCAGCATTTT | CATSRGLDQPQHF
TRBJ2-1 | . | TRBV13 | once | TGTGCCACCGGGACAGCCCTCAGCGGGGATGAGCAGTTCTTC | CATGTALSGDEQFF
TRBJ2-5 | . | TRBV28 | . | TGTGCCAGCAGACGGACCACACCCCTGGGGACCCAGTACTTC | CASRRTTPLGTQYF
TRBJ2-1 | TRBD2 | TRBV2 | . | TGTGCCAGCAGTAGTTCTAGCGGTCTTCGGGTTGAGCAGTTCTTC | CASSSSSGLRVEQFF
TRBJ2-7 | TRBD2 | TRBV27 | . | TGTGCAGCGGGGGACTACGAGCAGTACTTC | CAAGDYEQYF
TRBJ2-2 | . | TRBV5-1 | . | TGCGCCAACCCGTCCCGGGGCCCGGAGGTGGTAAGAAGAGGCACCGGGGAGCTGTTTTTT | CANPSRGPEVVRRGTGELFF
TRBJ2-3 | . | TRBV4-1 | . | TGCGCCAGCAGCCAAGATGTCCGGGTTCAAGTCACAGATACGCAGTATTTT | CASSQDVRVQVTDTQYF
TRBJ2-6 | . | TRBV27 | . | TGTGCCAGCAGTTGGGTGGGGCCAGGGGCCAACGTCCTGACTTTC | CASSWVGPGANVLTF
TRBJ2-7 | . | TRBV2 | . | TGTGCCAGCAGCCCTTTTGGCAGGGGTTGGGATTACGAGCAGTACTTC | CASSPFGRGWDYEQYF
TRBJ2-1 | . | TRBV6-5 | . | TGTGCCAGCAGTCCTGGGGGGCCCGGGTACAATGAGCAGTTCTTC | CASSPGGPGYNEQFF
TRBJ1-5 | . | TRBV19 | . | TGTGCCAGTGCCCGTTCAGCAGGGGCGAGTCAGCCCCAGCATTTT | CASARSAGASQPQHF
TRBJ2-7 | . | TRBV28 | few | TGTGCCAGCAGTTTAACAGGGCCTTACGAGCAGTACTTC | CASSLTGPYEQYF
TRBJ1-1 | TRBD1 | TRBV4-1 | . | TGCGCCAGCAGCCAAGGTCCAACGACAGGGGTTGCGAACACTGAAGCTTTCTTT | CASSQGPTTGVANTEAFF
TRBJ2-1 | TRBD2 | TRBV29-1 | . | TGCAGCGGGACGGGGCGGGAGGCCAGCTCCTACAATGAGCAGTTCTTC | CSGTGREASSYNEQFF
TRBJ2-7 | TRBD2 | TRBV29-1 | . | TGCAGCGTTGAAGTTACTAGCGGTTCCTACGAGCAGTACTTC | CSVEVTSGSYEQYF
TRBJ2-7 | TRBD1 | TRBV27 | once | TGTGCCAGCAGTTGGGACAGGGAGAACGAGCAGTACTTC | CASSWDRENEQYF
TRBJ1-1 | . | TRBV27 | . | TGTGCCAGCAGCGACGGTATATTGGACACTGAAGCTTTCTTT | CASSDGILDTEAFF